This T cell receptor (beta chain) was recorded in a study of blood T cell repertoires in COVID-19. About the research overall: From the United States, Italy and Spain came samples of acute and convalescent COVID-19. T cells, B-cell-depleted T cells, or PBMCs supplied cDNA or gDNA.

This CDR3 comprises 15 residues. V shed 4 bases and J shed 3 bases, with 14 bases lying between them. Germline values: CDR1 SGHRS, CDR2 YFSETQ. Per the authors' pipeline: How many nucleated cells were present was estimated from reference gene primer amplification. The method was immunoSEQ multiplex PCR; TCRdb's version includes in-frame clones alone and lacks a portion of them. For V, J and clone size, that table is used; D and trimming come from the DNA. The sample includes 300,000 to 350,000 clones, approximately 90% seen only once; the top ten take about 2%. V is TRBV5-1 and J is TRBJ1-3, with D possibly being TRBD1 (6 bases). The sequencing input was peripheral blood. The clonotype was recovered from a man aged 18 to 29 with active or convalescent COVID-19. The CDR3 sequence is CASSTLQGGGNTIYF. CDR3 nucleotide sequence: TGCGCCAGCAGCACACTACAGGGCGGTGGAAACACCATATATTTT.